The text below deals with one T cell receptor beta chain. In this sample, this clone turned up once. The specificity of this receptor is unknown. There are no base qualities to consult, and no much larger clone falls within one base. The sample originates from a study of a mutant IDH1 vaccine in newly diagnosed glioma listed by TCRdb under 2021. About the full investigation: Across visits V03 through V10, patients got a total of eight vaccinations, given in weeks 1, 3, 5, 7, 11, 15, 19 and 23. Longitudinal TCRB deep sequencing was performed for 20 to 30 treated patients wherever samples were available for exploratory analyses. Before enrollment, most patients had been given radiochemotherapy with temozolomide as standard therapy, while the rest had received either radiotherapy alone or temozolomide alone. In the chemotherapy-containing groups, vaccination started alongside temozolomide cycles, whereas in patients who had radiotherapy alone it started 4-6 weeks after radiotherapy. Peripheral blood was drawn at six visits: V03 (baseline), V05, V07, V10, V12 and V13. Of the 30 to 35 treated patients, approximately 62% were male and around 40% were female, and a mean age of roughly 40 years was recorded. Findings and caveats that apply to the study as a whole: Immune responses induced by the vaccine were seen in 90% to 95% of patients across multiple MHC alleles. According to the authors, sample limitations meant that analyses of patient blood samples could not be reproduced. Selection of PBMC samples for TCRB deep sequencing was based on availability. Pseudoprogression seemed to be unrelated to changes in the top peripheral T cell clonotypes found by TCRB sequencing.

The sample's time point label is to be understood as: week 5, during vaccination. A 20-mer mutant IDH1 peptide at 300 micrograms in Montanide made up each vaccine dose, which was injected subcutaneously together with topical imiquimod. All donors had newly diagnosed IDH1-mutant astrocytomas of WHO grade 3 or 4 that showed loss of nuclear ATRX. The samples were drawn from NOA16, a multicentre, single-arm, open-label phase I trial in Germany that tested a mutant IDH1 peptide vaccine in humans for the first time. The DNeasy Blood and Tissue Kit was used to extract genomic DNA from EDTA blood for TCRB sequencing. The library was obtained by the immunoSEQ multiplex PCR assay. Rearranged TCR beta chain sequences were amplified with the hsTCRB Kit following the manufacturer's protocol. An Illumina MiSeq was used to sequence the TCRB libraries. As for the original processing: The proprietary platform of the kit vendor was used for demultiplexing, trimming and gene mapping. TCRdb took over this immuneACCESS table, retaining in-frame rearrangements with V and J assigned. Such tables are incomplete; in checked studies, under half of the missing clones stem from an unresolved V gene, and the remainder is unexplained. That table gives V, J and clone size, and the DNA gave D and trimming. The sample table lists about 25,000 clones, 60% to 80% of them with a count of one. The top ten clonotypes cover around 9% of the sample.

Its CDR3 holds 15 amino acids, cysteine through phenylalanine. Just CDR3 DNA is preserved here, 45 bases in frame from base 1. V was cut back by 8 bases and J by 4 bases, leaving a gap of 20 bases between them. The germline V gene sets CDR1 to MNHEY and CDR2 to SVGAGI. Source: PBMCs, taken from a glioma patient whose treatment included an IDH1 peptide vaccine. The chain is assembled from TRBV6-5 and TRBJ1-2; TRBD1 is perhaps the D gene, given 5 matching bases. This receptor was obtained from a man aged 40-49 years with glioma. CDR3 reads: CASGPGTVAPYGYTF. The DNA is TGTGCCAGCGGGCCCGGGACCGTGGCCCCCTATGGCTACACCTTC.